Listed below are T cell receptor beta chains from one sample, sequenced in a study of blood T cells in healthy people across ages. From the 5' RACE reads, TCRdb called clonotypes with MiXCR, one entry per CDR3 protein. The data hold roughly 680,000 distinct CDR3 sequences, with approximately 52% observed a single time. The sequenced material came from blood. These receptors all stem from a woman aged 80 or over in good health. Both conserved end residues are part of each CDR3. The D gene is left open where the match is weak. Not all rows give a size; the values are once, few, many and, for expanded clones, a class.

>.|TRBJ2-1|.|TRBV4-1
CASSQDSPTQFF
TGTGCCAGCAGCCAAGATAGTCCAACGCAGTTCTTC
>few|TRBJ2-5|.|TRBV29-1
CGMGDTKETQYF
TGCGGCATGGGCGACACCAAAGAGACCCAGTACTTC
>.|TRBJ1-4|.|TRBV25-1
CASSWDRGGEKLFF
TGTGCCAGCAGTTGGGATCGAGGTGGAGAAAAACTGTTTTTT
>.|TRBJ1-2|TRBD1|TRBV4-3
CASSPEQGGAYGYTF
TGCGCCAGCAGCCCTGAACAGGGGGGAGCCTATGGCTACACCTTC
>few|TRBJ1-2|TRBD1|TRBV12-3/TRBV12-4
CASSLAGGGNGYTF
TGTGCCAGCAGTCTCGCAGGGGGAGGGAATGGCTACACCTTC
>.|TRBJ2-4|.|TRBV4-1
CASSQGPLAKNIQYF
TGCGCCAGCAGCCAAGGGCCTCTAGCCAAAAACATTCAGTACTTC
>.|TRBJ2-3|TRBD1|TRBV12-3/TRBV12-4
CASSFGRARGTGDTQYF
TGTGCCAGCAGTTTCGGTCGAGCGAGAGGGACAGGAGATACGCAGTATTTT
>.|TRBJ2-1|TRBD2|TRBV9
CASSGREVEQFF
TGTGCCAGCAGCGGGCGGGAGGTTGAGCAGTTCTTC
>once|TRBJ1-2|.|TRBV5-1
CASSLKAVDGYTF
TGCGCCAGCAGCTTGAAGGCGGTAGATGGCTACACCTTC
>few|TRBJ2-7|.|TRBV20-1
CSARDKETGSGEQYF
TGCAGTGCTAGAGATAAGGAAACAGGGTCGGGCGAGCAGTACTTC
>.|TRBJ1-5|.|TRBV2
CAGRDTGNNQPQHF
TGTGCCGGCAGAGATACAGGGAATAATCAGCCCCAGCATTTT
>.|TRBJ2-5|TRBD2|TRBV27
CASSLSGTSGGGTQYF
TGTGCCAGCAGTTTATCGGGGACTAGCGGAGGGGGGACCCAGTACTTC
>few|TRBJ2-7|TRBD1|TRBV7-7
CASSYATSLDRRSGQYF
TGTGCCAGCAGCTACGCCACAAGCCTGGACAGGAGGTCGGGGCAGTACTTC
>many|TRBJ2-1|.|TRBV3-1
CASSREVSAGEQFF
TGTGCCAGCAGCCGGGAAGTCAGCGCAGGTGAGCAGTTCTTC
>few|TRBJ2-3|.|TRBV27
CASSLLETDTQYF
TGTGCCAGCAGTTTATTGGAGACAGATACGCAGTATTTT
>.|TRBJ2-3|TRBD2|TRBV29-1
CSVRPTSGTDTQYF
TGCAGCGTCCGTCCGACTAGCGGCACAGATACGCAGTATTTT
>.|TRBJ2-1|.|TRBV4-1
CASSQGSRSSDEQFF
TGCGCCAGCAGCCAAGGATCCAGATCATCTGACGAGCAGTTCTTC
>.|TRBJ1-5|.|TRBV12-3/TRBV12-4
CASSHSGADSNQPQHF
TGTGCCAGCAGCCATAGCGGGGCGGATAGCAATCAGCCCCAGCATTTT
>.|TRBJ2-7|TRBD2|TRBV6-1
CASSATSGSPYEQYF
TGTGCCAGCAGTGCGACTAGCGGGAGTCCCTACGAGCAGTACTTC
>once|TRBJ2-1|.|TRBV29-1
CSVYNYNEQFF
TGCAGCGTTTATAACTACAATGAGCAGTTCTTC
>few|TRBJ2-7|TRBD1|TRBV12-3/TRBV12-4
CASSLGRGGVEQYF
TGTGCCAGCAGTTTGGGCCGAGGGGGCGTCGAGCAGTACTTC
>.|TRBJ2-2|.|TRBV21-1
CASSKFLDPGELFF
TGTGCCAGCAGCAAATTCCTGGACCCCGGGGAGCTGTTTTTT
>many|TRBJ2-3|TRBD2|TRBV18
CASSTTTSGGATQYF
TGTGCCAGCTCGACCACTACTAGCGGGGGTGCTACGCAGTATTTT
>few|TRBJ2-1|.|TRBV24-1
CATSGFPTGYEQFF
TGTGCCACCAGTGGTTTCCCTACGGGCTATGAGCAGTTCTTC